These 13 T cell receptor beta chains came from one sample sequenced in a study of spatial heterogeneity in lung cancer. Noted time point: blood at routine non-recurrence follow-up after resection. TCRdb itself ran the 5' RACE reads through MiXCR, one entry per CDR3 protein. The sample lists tens of thousands of distinct CDR3 sequences, 8% to 9.5% occurring once. The source material was PBMCs, sampled at follow-up. All receptors derive from a female donor with early-stage non-small cell lung cancer.

This clonotype was detected ten times or more. The J gene is TRBJ1-2, the V gene TRBV12-5; D unresolved. The CDR3 loop spans 13 amino acids. V lost 4 bases and J lost 4, with 10 bases in between. The V gene's germline CDR1 is LGHNT and CDR2 FRNRAP. CDR3 in amino acids: CASGWVVIYGYTF. The CDR3, as DNA: TGTGCTAGTGGTTGGGTGGTAATCTATGGCTACACCTTC. The full variable domain, rest sourced from reference TRBV12-5 and TRBJ1-2, is DARVTQTPRHKVTEMGQEVTMRCQPILGHNTVFWYRQTMMQGLELLAYFRNRAPLDDSGMPKDRFSAEMPDATLATLKIQPSEPRDSAVYFCASGWVVIYGYTFGSGTRLTVV.

This clonotype was seen a handful of times. CDR3 sequence: CSARDDGSPRTGELFF. The CDR3 DNA sequence: TGCAGTGCTAGAGATGACGGGAGCCCCCGCACCGGGGAGCTGTTTTTT. The genes are TRBV20-1 and TRBJ2-2; D is possibly TRBD2 (6 bases). The CDR3 extends over 16 amino acids. Trimming removed 0 bases from V and 4 bases from J, with 15 bases in between. Germline V lookup: CDR1 DFQATT, CDR2 SNEGSKA (reference sequence).

CDR3 protein: CASSVTQETQYF. The CDR3, as DNA: TGTGCCAGCAGTGTAACCCAAGAGACCCAGTACTTC. The chain couples TRBV2 to TRBJ2-5; no clear D. Germline V gene lookup returns CDR1 SNHLY and CDR2 FYNNEI. Trimming cost V 4 bases and J 1 base, with 4 bases left between them. CDR3 length: 12 amino acids.

The chain uses TRBV4-2 and TRBJ2-1; D is perhaps TRBD1 (6 bases). Germline CDR1 and CDR2: LGHNA and YNFKEQ. V lost 0 bases, J lost 10 bases, and 16 bases lay in between. This CDR3 is built from 15 residues. CDR3 nucleotides: TGTGCCAGCAGCCAAGAGGAGGCTGGGGGCGGGGAGCAGTTCTTC. This translates into CASSQEEAGGGEQFF.

This clonotype occurred many times. V usage is TRBV29-1 and J usage is TRBJ2-3, with D perhaps TRBD1 or TRBD2 (5 bases each). The V and J ends lost 6 bases and 2 bases respectively, with 12 bases between them. Germline V gene sequence: CDR1 SQVTM, CDR2 ANQGSEA. CDR3 length equals 13 residues. In nucleotides, the CDR3 is TGCAGCGTCGGGGCGGACCCCACAGATACGCAGTATTTT. Its translation: CSVGADPTDTQYF.

This clonotype was seen ten or more times. The chain recombines TRBV10-3 with TRBJ2-1; 9 nucleotides line up with TRBD2. V shed 9 bases, J shed 7 bases, and the junction held 7 bases outside the gene matches. The CDR3 consists of 13 residues. Germline-derived CDR1 and CDR2 are ENHRY and SYGVKD. The CDR3 sequence: CAMREGTQNEQFF. The CDR3 DNA is TGTGCCATGCGGGAGGGAACTCAAAATGAGCAGTTCTTC.

This clonotype was observed at least ten times. The chain carries TRBV7-9 and TRBJ1-2; weak D call: TRBD1 (5 bases). V lost 3 bases and J 5 bases, leaving 10 bases between the germline ends. Germline loops: CDR1 SEHNR, CDR2 FQNEAQ (reference sequence). The CDR3 loop spans 13 amino acids. The CDR3 nucleotides are TGTGCCAGCAGCTTTTCCCCAGGGTATGGCTACACCTTC. This gives the protein CASSFSPGYGYTF.

The chain joins TRBV6-5 to TRBJ2-2; D is perhaps TRBD2 (5 bases). Germline V gives CDR1 MNHEY, CDR2 SVGAGI. The CDR3 is 14 amino acids. V shed 8 bases and J shed 0 bases, with 10 bases lying between them. The CDR3 here is CASRGGANTGELFF. The CDR3 region has the DNA TGTGCCAGCCGGGGTGGGGCGAACACCGGGGAGCTGTTTTTT.

This clonotype came up many times. This sequence joins TRBV27 and TRBJ2-3, with 10 bases lining up with TRBD1. Trimming removed 5 bases from V and 3 bases from J; junction bases left unmatched: 8. Germline V lookup: CDR1 MNHEY, CDR2 SMNVEV (reference sequence). This CDR3 region has 16 residues. This chain's CDR3 is CASSILGQGGTDTQYF. CDR3 sequence (DNA): TGTGCCAGCAGTATCCTCGGACAGGGGGGGACAGATACGCAGTATTTT.

The chain employs TRBV7-3 and TRBJ1-2, with TRBD1 as a possible D gene (5 bases). Germline V gene lookup returns CDR1 SGHTA and CDR2 FQGTGA. CDR3 length: 13 amino acids. Trimming left V 5 bases short and J 5 bases short, with 12 bases between. The CDR3 loop reads CASSQDKSYGYTF. As DNA, the CDR3 is TGTGCCAGCAGCCAGGACAAATCGTATGGCTACACCTTC.

At least ten counts were recorded for this clonotype. The gene calls are TRBV28 and TRBJ2-4; D gene ambiguous. Germline V lookup: CDR1 MDHEN, CDR2 SYDVKM. Between the trimmed V and J ends, which lost 2 bases and 15 bases, there was a span of 8 bases. The CDR3 has 10 residues. The CDR3, as DNA: TGTGCCAGCAGTTTACCACGGCGGTACTTC. Amino acid sequence: CASSLPRRYF.

The sample holds many counts of this clonotype. The J gene is TRBJ1-4, the V gene TRBV19; TRBD1 is a possible D gene (5 bases). The CDR3 sequence is 14 residues long. Germline V CDR1 and CDR2: LNHDA, SQIVND (reference sequence). Trimming pared 6 bases from V and 6 bases from J, leaving 14 bases between. The CDR3 reads CASRPGPGDEKLFF. The CDR3 region has the DNA TGTGCCAGTAGACCGGGACCGGGGGATGAAAAACTGTTTTTT.

This clonotype was seen repeatedly, ten times or more. The chain carries TRBV28 and TRBJ2-1; weak D call: TRBD1 (5 bases). Germline-derived CDR1 and CDR2 are MDHEN and SYDVKM. The CDR3 sequence is 15 residues long. V was cut by 4 bases and J by 7 bases, with 17 bases left in between. The CDR3 DNA follows: TGTGCCAGCAGTTCCGGCTCGGCAGGGATGAATGAGCAGTTCTTC. This encodes CASSSGSAGMNEQFF.